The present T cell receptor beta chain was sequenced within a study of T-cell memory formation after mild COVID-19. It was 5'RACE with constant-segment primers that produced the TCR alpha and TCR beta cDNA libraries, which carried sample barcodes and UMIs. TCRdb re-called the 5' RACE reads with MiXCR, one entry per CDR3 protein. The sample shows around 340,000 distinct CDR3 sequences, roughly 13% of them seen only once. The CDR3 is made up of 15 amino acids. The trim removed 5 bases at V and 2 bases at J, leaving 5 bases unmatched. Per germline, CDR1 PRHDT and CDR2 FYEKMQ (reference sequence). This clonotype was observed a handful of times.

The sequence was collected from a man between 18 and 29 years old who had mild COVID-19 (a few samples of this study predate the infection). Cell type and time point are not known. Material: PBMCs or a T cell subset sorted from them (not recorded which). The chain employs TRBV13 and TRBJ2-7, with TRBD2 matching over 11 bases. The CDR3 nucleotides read TGTGCCAGCAGCCAGACTAGCGGGGCTACCTACGAGCAGTACTTC. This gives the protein CASSQTSGATYEQYF.